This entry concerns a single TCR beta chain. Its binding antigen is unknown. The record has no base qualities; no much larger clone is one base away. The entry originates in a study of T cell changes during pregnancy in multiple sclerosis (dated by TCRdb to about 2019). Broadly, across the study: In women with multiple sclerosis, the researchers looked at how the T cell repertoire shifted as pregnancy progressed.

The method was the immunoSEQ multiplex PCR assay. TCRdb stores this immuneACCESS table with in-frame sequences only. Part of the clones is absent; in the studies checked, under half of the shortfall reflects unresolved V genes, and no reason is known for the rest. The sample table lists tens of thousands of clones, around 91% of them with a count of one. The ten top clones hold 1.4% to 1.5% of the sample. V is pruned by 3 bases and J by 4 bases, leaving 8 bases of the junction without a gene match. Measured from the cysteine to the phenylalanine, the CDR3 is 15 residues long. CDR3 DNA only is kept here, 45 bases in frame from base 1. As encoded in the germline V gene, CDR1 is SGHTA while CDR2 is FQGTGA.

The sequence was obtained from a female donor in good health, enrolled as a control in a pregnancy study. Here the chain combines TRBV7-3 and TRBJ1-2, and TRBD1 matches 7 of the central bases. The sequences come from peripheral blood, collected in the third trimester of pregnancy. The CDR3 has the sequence CASSLRRTGAYGYTF. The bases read TGTGCCAGCAGCTTGCGCCGGACAGGCGCCTATGGCTACACCTTC.